This TCR beta chain was retrieved from a study of T cells after yellow fever vaccination. The germline CDR1 and CDR2 sequences are SGHTA and FQGTGA. The CDR3 is 15 amino acids. V shed 5 bases and J 6 bases; nucleotides not matched to a gene: 5. This clonotype came up many times. TCRdb ran MiXCR on the 5' RACE reads and lists one entry per CDR3 protein. The sample carries hundreds of thousands of distinct CDR3 sequences, 8.7% recorded once. This TCR came from a man aged 18 to 30 who received the YFV17D yellow fever vaccine. The rearrangement uses TRBV7-3 and TRBJ2-1, with 12 bases matching TRBD2. Sample: PBMCs, taken on the day of the first yellow fever vaccination. Written as DNA, the CDR3 is TGTGCCAGCAGCCTCCTAGCGGGGGGGGGCAATGAGCAGTTCTTC. Amino acids: CASSLLAGGGNEQFF.